The following is a T cell receptor beta chain sequence with its context. Its antigen is undetermined. Subsets obtained from CD4+ cells comprised CD45RA+ naive and CD45RA-negative memory cells. Clones were read by immunoSEQ multiplex PCR, and TCRdb kept only the in-frame ones, dropping some. The table includes 2,500,000 or so clones, 93% detected once. This sample was taken from a study of shared clonotypes between healthy human individuals. The overall study: Per donor, three plates held CD4 naive cells, three held CD4 memory, two held CD8 naive and one held CD8 memory. General study findings and limits: Clonotype sharing among donors likely depends on sequencing depth.

The V end lost 6 bases, the J end lost 2 bases, and 10 bases lay between the germline ends. CDR3 size: 14 residues. Germline V gene lookup returns CDR1 MDHEN and CDR2 SYDVKM. This clonotype was sampled from a man between 18 and 29 years old in good health. Some clones in this sample may be carry-over from other donors' samples. The gene calls are TRBV28 and TRBJ2-2, with D possibly called TRBD1 or TRBD2 (7 bases each). The sample taken for sequencing was naive CD4+ T cells from PBMCs. As for subset: CD45RA+ positively selected. The CDR3 nucleotides are TGTGCCAGCAGCAGGGGGGGAAACACCGGGGAGCTGTTTTTT. It is translated as CASSRGGNTGELFF.